This T cell receptor beta chain was found in a study of shared clonotypes between healthy human individuals. This CDR3 has 12 amino acids. The V gene's germline CDR1 is SGHAT and CDR2 FQNNGV. V gave up 1 base and J gave up 11 bases, with 11 bases separating them. Original handling: Junction-only sequences without quality scores were provided by ImmunoSEQ, so filtering was different. TCRdb keeps only in-frame clones here, not all; method: immunoSEQ multiplex PCR. Clone size and the V and J calls come from that table; the DNA yielded D and trimming. The repertoire holds about 2.5 million clones, with just under 95% as singletons.

The receptor was derived from a man between 18 and 35 years old in good health. Some clones in this sample may be carry-over from other donors' samples. The chain joins TRBV11-2 to TRBJ1-1; D is unresolved. Sequencing was performed on naive CD4+ T cells from PBMCs. Subset here: CD45RA+ positively selected. This CDR3 reads CASSLAPRVAFF. For the CDR3, the DNA is TGTGCCAGCAGCTTAGCCCCACGGGTCGCTTTCTTT.